What follows describes a single T cell receptor (beta chain). Its target is unknown. The junction departs from the called germline gene at one end, perhaps through a read error. TCRdb independently ran MiXCR on the reads; one entry per CDR3 protein. Of about 900,000 distinct CDR3 sequences in the sample, roughly 30% were seen once. This sample was included in a study of T cell repertoires in cytomegalovirus infection. The CDR3 has 15 amino acids. The germline V gene has CDR1 SGHVS and CDR2 FQNEAQ. The clonotype was recovered from a human donor in good health (CMV status not recorded). Some clones in this sample may be carry-over from other donors' samples. The chain is built from TRBV7-8 and TRBJ1-4, with TRBD1 matching over 9 bases. Sequences were derived from cultured CD8+ T cells from PBMCs, sampled from culture after CMV antigen stimulation. CDR3 sequence reads: CASGLGTGLNEKLFF. Written as DNA, the CDR3 is TGTGCCAGCGGCTTAGGGACAGGGTTAAATGAAAAACTGTTTTTT.